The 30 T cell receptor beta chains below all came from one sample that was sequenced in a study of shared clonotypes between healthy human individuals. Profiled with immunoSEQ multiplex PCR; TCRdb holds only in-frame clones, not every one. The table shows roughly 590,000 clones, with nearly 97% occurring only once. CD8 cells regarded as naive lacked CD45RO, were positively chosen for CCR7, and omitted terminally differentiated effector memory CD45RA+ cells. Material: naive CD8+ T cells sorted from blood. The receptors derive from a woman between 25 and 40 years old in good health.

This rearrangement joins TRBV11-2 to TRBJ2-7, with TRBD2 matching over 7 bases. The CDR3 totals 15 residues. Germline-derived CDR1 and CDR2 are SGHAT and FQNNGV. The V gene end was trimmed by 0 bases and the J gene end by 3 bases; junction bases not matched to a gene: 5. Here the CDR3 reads CASSLDLSSGYEQYF. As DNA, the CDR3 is TGTGCCAGCAGCTTAGATTTGTCTAGCGGCTACGAGCAGTACTTC.

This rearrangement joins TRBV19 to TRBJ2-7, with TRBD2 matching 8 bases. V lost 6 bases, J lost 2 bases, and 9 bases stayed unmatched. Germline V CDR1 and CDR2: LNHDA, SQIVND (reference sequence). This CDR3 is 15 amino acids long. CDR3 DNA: TGTGCCAGTAGCGTCACCCTAGCGGGTACCTACGAGCAGTACTTC. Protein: CASSVTLAGTYEQYF.

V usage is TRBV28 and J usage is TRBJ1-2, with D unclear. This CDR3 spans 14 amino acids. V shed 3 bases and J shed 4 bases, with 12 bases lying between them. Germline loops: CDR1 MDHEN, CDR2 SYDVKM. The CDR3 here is CASSFGTNSYGYTF. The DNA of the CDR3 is TGTGCCAGCAGTTTTGGAACCAATTCCTATGGCTACACCTTC.

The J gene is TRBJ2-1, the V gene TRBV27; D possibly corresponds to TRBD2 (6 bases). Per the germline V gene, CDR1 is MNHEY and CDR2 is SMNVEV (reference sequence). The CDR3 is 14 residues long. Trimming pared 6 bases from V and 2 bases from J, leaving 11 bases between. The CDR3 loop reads CASSLGLTYNEQFF. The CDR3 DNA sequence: TGTGCCAGCAGCCTGGGACTGACCTACAATGAGCAGTTCTTC.

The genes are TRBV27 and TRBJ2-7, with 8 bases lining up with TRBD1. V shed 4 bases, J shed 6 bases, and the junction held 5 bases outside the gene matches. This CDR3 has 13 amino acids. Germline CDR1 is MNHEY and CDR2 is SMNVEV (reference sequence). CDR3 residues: CASSSSDRAEQYF. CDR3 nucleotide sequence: TGTGCCAGCAGTTCCTCGGACAGGGCCGAGCAGTACTTC.

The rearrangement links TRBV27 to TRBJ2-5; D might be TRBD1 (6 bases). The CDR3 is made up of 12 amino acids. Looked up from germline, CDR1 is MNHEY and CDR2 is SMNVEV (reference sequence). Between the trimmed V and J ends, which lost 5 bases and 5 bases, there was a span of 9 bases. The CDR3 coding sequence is TGTGCCAGCAGTACAGGGATGGAGACCCAGTACTTC. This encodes CASSTGMETQYF.

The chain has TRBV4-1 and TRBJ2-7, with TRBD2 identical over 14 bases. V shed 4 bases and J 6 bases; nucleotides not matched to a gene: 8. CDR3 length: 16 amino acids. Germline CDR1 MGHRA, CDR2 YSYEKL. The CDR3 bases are TGCGCCAGCAGCCGGGGAGGTGGACTAGCGGGAGGCGAGCAGTACTTC. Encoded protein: CASSRGGGLAGGEQYF.

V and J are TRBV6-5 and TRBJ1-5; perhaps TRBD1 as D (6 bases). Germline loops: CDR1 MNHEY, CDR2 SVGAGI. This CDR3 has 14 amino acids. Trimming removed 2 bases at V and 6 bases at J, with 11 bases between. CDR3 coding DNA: TGTGCCAGCAGTTACACAAAGGGGGGTCAGCCCCAGCATTTT. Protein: CASSYTKGGQPQHF.

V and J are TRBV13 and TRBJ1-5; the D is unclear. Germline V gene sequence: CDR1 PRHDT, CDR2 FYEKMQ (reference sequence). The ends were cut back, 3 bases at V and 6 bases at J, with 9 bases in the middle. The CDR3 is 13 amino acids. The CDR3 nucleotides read TGTGCCAGCAGCTTGGGTCGGAGTCAGCCCCAGCATTTT. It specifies CASSLGRSQPQHF.

The CDR3 is CASSDLERSQETQYF. The CDR3 nucleotides are TGTGCCAGCAGTGATTTGGAACGGAGCCAAGAGACCCAGTACTTC. The chain combines TRBV6-4 with TRBJ2-5; D not resolved. The CDR3 has 15 residues. Germline-derived CDR1 and CDR2 are MRHNA and SNTAGT. V lost 3 bases to trimming and J lost 1 base, with 12 bases between them.

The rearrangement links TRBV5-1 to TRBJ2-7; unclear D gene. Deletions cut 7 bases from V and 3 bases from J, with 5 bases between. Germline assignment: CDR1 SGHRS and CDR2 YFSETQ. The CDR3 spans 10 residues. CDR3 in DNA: TGCGCCAGCGTTTTCTACGAGCAGTACTTC. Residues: CASVFYEQYF.

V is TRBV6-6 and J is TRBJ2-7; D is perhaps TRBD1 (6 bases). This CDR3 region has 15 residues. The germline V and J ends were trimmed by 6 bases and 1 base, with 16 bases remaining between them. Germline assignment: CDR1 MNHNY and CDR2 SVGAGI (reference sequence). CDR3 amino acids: CASREDRNPSYEQYF. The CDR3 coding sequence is TGTGCCAGCAGGGAGGACAGAAACCCTTCCTACGAGCAGTACTTC.

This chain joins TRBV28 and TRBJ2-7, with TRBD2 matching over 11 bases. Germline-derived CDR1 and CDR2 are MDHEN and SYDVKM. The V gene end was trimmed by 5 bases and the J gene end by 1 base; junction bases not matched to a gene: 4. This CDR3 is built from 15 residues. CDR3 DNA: TGTGCCAGCAGTATACTAGCGGGAGTATCCTACGAGCAGTACTTC. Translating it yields CASSILAGVSYEQYF.

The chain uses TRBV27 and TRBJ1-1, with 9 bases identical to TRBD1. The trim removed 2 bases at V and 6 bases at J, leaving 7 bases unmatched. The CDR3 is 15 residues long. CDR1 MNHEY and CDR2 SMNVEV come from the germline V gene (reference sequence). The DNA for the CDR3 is TGTGCCAGCAGTTTAGCGGACAGGGGCCGTGCTGAAGCTTTCTTT. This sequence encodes CASSLADRGRAEAFF.

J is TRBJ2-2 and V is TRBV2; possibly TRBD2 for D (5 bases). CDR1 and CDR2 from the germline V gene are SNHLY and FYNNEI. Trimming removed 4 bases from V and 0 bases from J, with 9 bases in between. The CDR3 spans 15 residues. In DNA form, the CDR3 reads TGTGCCAGCAGTGTGGCGGAGGCGAACACCGGGGAGCTGTTTTTT. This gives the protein CASSVAEANTGELFF.

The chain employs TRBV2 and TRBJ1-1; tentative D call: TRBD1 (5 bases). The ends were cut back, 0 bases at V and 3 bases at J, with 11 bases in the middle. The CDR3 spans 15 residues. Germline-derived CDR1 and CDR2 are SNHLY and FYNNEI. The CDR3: CASSEAADKDTEAFF. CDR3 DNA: TGTGCCAGCAGTGAAGCGGCGGACAAGGACACTGAAGCTTTCTTT.

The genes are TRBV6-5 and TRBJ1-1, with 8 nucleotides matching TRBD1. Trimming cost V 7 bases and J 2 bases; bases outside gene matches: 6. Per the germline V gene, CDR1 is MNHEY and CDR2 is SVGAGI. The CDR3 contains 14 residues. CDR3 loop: CASNGDRGNTEAFF. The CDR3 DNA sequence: TGTGCCAGCAATGGTGACAGGGGTAACACTGAAGCTTTCTTT.

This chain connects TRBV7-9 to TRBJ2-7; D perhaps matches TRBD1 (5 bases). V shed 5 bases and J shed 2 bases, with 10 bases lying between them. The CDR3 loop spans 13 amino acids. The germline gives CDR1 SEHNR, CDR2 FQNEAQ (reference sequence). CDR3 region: CASSVPGPYEQYF. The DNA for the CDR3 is TGTGCCAGCAGCGTACCAGGGCCCTACGAGCAGTACTTC.

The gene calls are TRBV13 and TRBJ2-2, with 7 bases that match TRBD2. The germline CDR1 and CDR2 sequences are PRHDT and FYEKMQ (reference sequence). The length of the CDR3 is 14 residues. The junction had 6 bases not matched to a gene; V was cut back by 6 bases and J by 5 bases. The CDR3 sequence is CASSQGEGTGELFF. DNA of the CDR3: TGTGCCAGCAGTCAAGGGGAGGGGACCGGGGAGCTGTTTTTT.

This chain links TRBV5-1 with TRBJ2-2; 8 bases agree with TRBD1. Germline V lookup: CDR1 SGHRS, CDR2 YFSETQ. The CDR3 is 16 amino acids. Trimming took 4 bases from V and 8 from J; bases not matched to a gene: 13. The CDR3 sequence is CASSHSPGTGLGELFF. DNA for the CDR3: TGCGCCAGCAGCCACAGTCCCGGGACAGGTTTAGGGGAGCTGTTTTTT.

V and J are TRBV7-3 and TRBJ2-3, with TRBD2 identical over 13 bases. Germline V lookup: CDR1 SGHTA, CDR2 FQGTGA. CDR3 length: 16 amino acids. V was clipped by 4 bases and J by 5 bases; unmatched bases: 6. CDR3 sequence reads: CASSSTGLAGVDTQYF. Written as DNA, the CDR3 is TGTGCCAGCAGCTCTACAGGACTAGCGGGAGTAGATACGCAGTATTTT.

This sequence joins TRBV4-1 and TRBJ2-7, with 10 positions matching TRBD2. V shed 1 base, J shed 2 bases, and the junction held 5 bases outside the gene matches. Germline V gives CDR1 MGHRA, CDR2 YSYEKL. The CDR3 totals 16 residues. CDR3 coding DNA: TGCGCCAGCAGCCAAGCCCCGCTAGCGGGGGCCTACGAGCAGTACTTC. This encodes CASSQAPLAGAYEQYF.

Written as DNA, the CDR3 is TGTGCCAGCAGCCAAGCACATCAGCCCCAGCATTTT. It codes for CASSQAHQPQHF. The gene calls are TRBV14 and TRBJ1-5; D remains unclear. The germline CDR1 and CDR2 sequences are SGHDN and FVKESK. Trimming left V 1 base short and J 5 bases short, with 3 bases between. The CDR3 is made up of 12 amino acids.

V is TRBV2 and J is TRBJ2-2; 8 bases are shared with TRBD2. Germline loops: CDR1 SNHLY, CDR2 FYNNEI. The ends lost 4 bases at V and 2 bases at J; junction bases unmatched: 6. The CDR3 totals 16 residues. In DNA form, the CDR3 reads TGTGCCAGCAGTGTAAATAGCGGGGTTAACACCGGGGAGCTGTTTTTT. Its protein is CASSVNSGVNTGELFF.

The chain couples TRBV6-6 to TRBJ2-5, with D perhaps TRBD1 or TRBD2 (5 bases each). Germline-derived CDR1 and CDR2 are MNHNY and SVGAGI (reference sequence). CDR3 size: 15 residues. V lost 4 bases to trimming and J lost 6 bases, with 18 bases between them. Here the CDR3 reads CASSLGAFGAQTQYF. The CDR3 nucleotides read TGTGCCAGCAGTTTGGGCGCCTTCGGGGCGCAGACCCAGTACTTC.

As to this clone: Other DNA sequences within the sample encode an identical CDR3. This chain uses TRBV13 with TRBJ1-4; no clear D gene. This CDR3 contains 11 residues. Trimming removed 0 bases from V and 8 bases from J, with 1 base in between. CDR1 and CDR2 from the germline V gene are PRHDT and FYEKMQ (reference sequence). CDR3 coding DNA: TGTGCCAGCAGCTTAGGGGAAAAACTGTTTTTT. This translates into CASSLGEKLFF.

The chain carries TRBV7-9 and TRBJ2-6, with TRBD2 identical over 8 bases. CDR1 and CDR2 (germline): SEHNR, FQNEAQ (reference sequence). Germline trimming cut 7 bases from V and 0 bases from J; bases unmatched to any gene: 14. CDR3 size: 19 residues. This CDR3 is CASTTGILAGSSGANVLTF. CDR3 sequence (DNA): TGTGCCAGCACCACAGGGATCTTAGCGGGAAGCTCTGGGGCCAACGTCCTGACTTTC.

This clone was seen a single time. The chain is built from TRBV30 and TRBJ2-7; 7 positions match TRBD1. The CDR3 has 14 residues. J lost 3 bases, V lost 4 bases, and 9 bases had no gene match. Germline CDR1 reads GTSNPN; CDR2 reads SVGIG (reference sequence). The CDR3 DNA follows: TGTGCCTGGAACCCGACAGGGCCCCTCTACGAGCAGTACTTC. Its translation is CAWNPTGPLYEQYF.

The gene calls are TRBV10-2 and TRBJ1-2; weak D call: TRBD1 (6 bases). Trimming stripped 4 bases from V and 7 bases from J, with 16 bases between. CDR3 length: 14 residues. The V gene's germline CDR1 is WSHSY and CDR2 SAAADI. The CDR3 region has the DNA TGCGCCAGCAGTGCGGAGGGGGGGCCAGGTGGCTACACCTTC. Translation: CASSAEGGPGGYTF.

This chain's CDR3 is CASSPWGIQPQHF. CDR3 nucleotide sequence: TGTGCCAGCAGCCCGTGGGGAATTCAGCCCCAGCATTTT. This chain uses TRBV6-5 with TRBJ1-5, with unresolved D. This CDR3 has 13 residues. The V gene lost 6 bases and the J gene lost 6 bases, with 12 bases spanning the gap. Germline V gene lookup returns CDR1 MNHEY and CDR2 SVGAGI.